This entry is about one T cell receptor (beta chain). The antigen remains undetermined. These data come from a study of human T cells and chemical hapten exposure. Whole-study context: Mainly, slight library volume differences in the pool made TCR yields vary.

Indicated time point: patch test 1, 2 weeks after DPC sensitization. Treatment: therapeutic diphenylcyclopropenone sensitization with weekly scalp DPC. Unique molecular identifiers were linked by the library to individual cDNA molecules. From the RACE reads, TCRdb called clonotypes with MiXCR, one entry per CDR3 protein. The data contain tens of thousands of distinct CDR3 sequences, around 11% of them singletons. Study-level points and caveats: Once DPC sensitization occurred, TCRs above 1 in 1000 frequency showed no change. Alopecia was present in the donors, so their immune response may differ from healthy people's.

The length of the CDR3 is 13 residues. V lost 4 bases to trimming and J lost 4 bases, with 11 bases between them. Germline V lookup: CDR1 SQVTM, CDR2 ANQGSEA. The sequencing here drew on whole blood, taken in connection with sensitization to the hapten diphenylcyclopropenone (DPC). This sequence joins TRBV29-1 and TRBJ1-5; D not certain. The TCR originated in a woman aged 60-75 years with alopecia areata. Some clones in this sample may be carry-over from other donors' samples. CDR3 DNA: TGCAGCGTTGTGTACAGCCCAAATCAGCCCCAGCATTTT. It codes for CSVVYSPNQPQHF.